A single sample gave rise to the 18 T cell receptor beta chains below, sequenced in a study of T cells in Graves' hyperthyroidism and ophthalmopathy. RNA transcripts gave rise to amplified TCR beta CDR3 regions. First-round RT-PCR with HTBI primers amplified the TCR CDR3 region. Using its own MiXCR run on the multiplex PCR reads, TCRdb lists one record per CDR3 protein. The table has 650,000 to 700,000 distinct CDR3 sequences, 15% to 20% seen once. Sequencing was carried out using blood. All receptors derive from a man aged 50 to 60 with Graves' hyperthyroidism.

This clonotype was seen at least ten times. The rearrangement links TRBV12-3 or TRBV12-4 to TRBJ1-5, with 11 bases identical to TRBD1. The CDR3 is 13 amino acids. V dropped 6 bases and J dropped 9; count of bases not matched to a gene: 4. CDR3 nucleotide sequence: TGTGCCAGCAGGTGGGACAGGGGGACGCCCCAGCATTTT. The encoded protein is CASRWDRGTPQHF.

In its sample, this clonotype was seen many times. V and J are TRBV7-2 and TRBJ1-2; D ambiguous. V was cut by 1 base and J by 7 bases, with 10 bases left in between. CDR3 length: 13 amino acids. Germline-derived CDR1 and CDR2 are SGHTA and FQGNSA. CDR3 sequence reads: CASSLVSVPGYTF. The CDR3 DNA sequence: TGTGCCAGCAGCTTAGTGTCCGTTCCTGGCTACACCTTC.

This rearrangement joins TRBV19 to TRBJ1-1; the D gene is possibly TRBD1 (6 bases). This CDR3 region has 14 residues. Between the trimmed V and J ends, which lost 3 bases and 4 bases, there was a span of 12 bases. Germline loops: CDR1 LNHDA, CDR2 SQIVND (reference sequence). The CDR3 DNA reads as TGTGCCAGTAGTATCTCCTTCAGGGGCACTGAAGCTTTCTTT. As protein: CASSISFRGTEAFF.

The rearrangement uses TRBV30 and TRBJ1-6; possibly TRBD1 for D (5 bases). Trimming took 4 bases from V and 7 from J, leaving 11 bases between them. The CDR3 extends over 13 amino acids. Germline V gives CDR1 GTSNPN, CDR2 SVGIG (reference sequence). CDR3 nucleotides: TGTGCCTGGAACCGGGGGGAAAATTCACCCCTCCACTTT. Protein sequence: CAWNRGENSPLHF.

This clonotype was detected ten times or more. This rearrangement joins TRBV7-2 to TRBJ2-3; D is perhaps TRBD2 (6 bases). V was cut by 4 bases and J by 5 bases, with 10 bases left in between. In germline, CDR1 is SGHTA, CDR2 FQGNSA. CDR3 length: 13 residues. CDR3 DNA: TGTGCCAGCAGCTCCAGAGCGGGAGATACGCAGTATTTT. Translation: CASSSRAGDTQYF.

This sequence joins TRBV10-3 and TRBJ1-1; 7 nucleotides line up with TRBD1. The CDR3 loop spans 14 amino acids. The J segment lost 5 bases and the V segment lost 0 bases, leaving 3 bases of the junction unmatched. Germline CDR1 ENHRY, CDR2 SYGVKD. The CDR3 sequence is CAISESGQPTEAFF. CDR3 in DNA: TGTGCCATCAGTGAGTCGGGACAGCCTACTGAAGCTTTCTTT.

This clonotype was recorded many times. The chain uses TRBV20-1 and TRBJ2-1; TRBD2 matches 12 bases. This CDR3 spans 15 amino acids. V dropped 0 bases and J dropped 9; count of bases not matched to a gene: 6. The germline V gene encodes CDR1 DFQATT and CDR2 SNEGSKA (reference sequence). Here the CDR3 reads CSARDPSSGRGEQFF. The CDR3 DNA sequence: TGCAGTGCTAGAGATCCGTCTAGCGGGAGGGGTGAGCAGTTCTTC.

This clonotype was observed many times. This chain joins TRBV28 and TRBJ2-7, with unresolved D. The CDR3 spans 13 residues. Trimming pared 3 bases from V and 5 bases from J, leaving 11 bases between. The germline V gene has CDR1 MDHEN and CDR2 SYDVKM. The CDR3 reads CASSFPPPNEQYF. The CDR3 DNA is TGTGCCAGCAGTTTCCCCCCCCCCAACGAGCAGTACTTC. The complete variable domain, with remaining parts taken from reference TRBV28 and TRBJ2-7, reads DVKVTQSSRYLVKRTGEKVFLECVQDMDHENMFWYRQDPGLGLRLIYFSYDVKMKEKGDIPEGYSVSREKKERFSLILESASTNQTSMYLCASSFPPPNEQYFGPGTRLTVT.

This clonotype occurred many times. This chain joins TRBV2 and TRBJ2-5; D not certain. Deletions cut 4 bases from V and 1 base from J, with 13 bases between. CDR3 length equals 15 residues. Germline CDR1 reads SNHLY; CDR2 reads FYNNEI. For the CDR3, the DNA is TGTGCCAGCAGTGGTAGAGTCCAGTCCCAAGAGACCCAGTACTTC. As protein: CASSGRVQSQETQYF. The full variable domain, its missing parts supplied by reference TRBV2 and TRBJ2-5, is EPEVTQTPSHQVTQMGQEVILRCVPISNHLYFYWYRQILGQKVEFLVSFYNNEISEKSEIFDDQFSVERPDGSNFTLKIRSTKLEDSAMYFCASSGRVQSQETQYFGPGTRLLVL.

This clonotype was observed at least ten times. The chain employs TRBV12-3 or TRBV12-4 and TRBJ2-1; TRBD2 is a possible D gene (5 bases). V lost 6 bases and J 5 bases, leaving 11 bases between the germline ends. This CDR3 contains 13 residues. The CDR3 DNA follows: TGTGCCAGCAGCTTAACGAGGGACAATGAGCAGTTCTTC. Amino acids: CASSLTRDNEQFF.

The sample holds many counts of this clonotype. The V gene is TRBV5-1, the J gene TRBJ2-1; 7 bases fit TRBD1. The germline gives CDR1 SGHRS, CDR2 YFSETQ. Trimming at V came to 4 bases and at J to 5 bases, leaving 12 bases not matched to a gene. CDR3 length equals 16 residues. CDR3 coding DNA: TGCGCCAGCAGCCCTAGGCCCGGACAGGTTAACAATGAGCAGTTCTTC. Translated: CASSPRPGQVNNEQFF.

The table lists this clonotype with a few counts. The chain employs TRBV28 and TRBJ2-1; D ambiguous. Trimming shortened V by 6 bases and J by 9 bases, and 24 bases separated the two germline ends. This CDR3 has 16 amino acids. CDR1 is MDHEN and CDR2 is SYDVKM in the germline V gene. The CDR3, as DNA: TGTGCCAGCAGCGGAATAGGTGGCTCCATGGGCCTTGAGCAGTTCTTC. Translating it yields CASSGIGGSMGLEQFF.

This clonotype was seen many times. The genes are TRBV2 and TRBJ1-5; no reliable D call. With 6 bases removed from V and 3 bases from J, the gap between germline ends came to 9 bases. The CDR3 contains 13 residues. The V gene's germline CDR1 is SNHLY and CDR2 FYNNEI. CDR3 loop: CASRVMVNQPQHF. As DNA, the CDR3 is TGTGCCAGCAGGGTGATGGTCAATCAGCCCCAGCATTTT.

In its sample, this clonotype was seen many times. The CDR3 nucleotides read TGTGCCAGCAGAAGTAAGCTCGTGTACTATAATGAGCAGTTCTTC. Encoded protein: CASRSKLVYYNEQFF. This chain joins TRBV6-1 and TRBJ2-1; D is unresolved. CDR3 length: 15 amino acids. The germline gives CDR1 MNHNS, CDR2 SASEGT. V dropped 6 bases and J dropped 7 bases, with 19 bases sitting between them.

This clonotype was counted only a few times. The V and J genes are TRBV5-1 and TRBJ2-3; no clear D. CDR3 length: 15 residues. V was pared by 5 bases and J by 0 bases, with 13 bases between. The germline gives CDR1 SGHRS, CDR2 YFSETQ. This CDR3 is CASRRRRDSTDTQYF. CDR3 DNA: TGCGCCAGCAGAAGACGGAGAGATAGCACAGATACGCAGTATTTT.

This clonotype was counted ten times or more. V is TRBV2 and J is TRBJ1-5, with D unresolved. Deletions cut 3 bases from V and 2 bases from J, with 14 bases between. The CDR3 is made up of 16 amino acids. Germline V gene lookup returns CDR1 SNHLY and CDR2 FYNNEI. The CDR3 DNA reads TGTGCCAGCAGTGACGAGGGAGGAGGGCGCAATCAGCCCCAGCATTTT. Translated, it gives CASSDEGGGRNQPQHF.

This clonotype was counted ten times or more. V is TRBV11-2 and J is TRBJ1-3; D unresolved. The V and J ends lost 8 bases and 0 bases respectively, with 11 bases between them. This CDR3 spans 14 amino acids. Germline values: CDR1 SGHAT, CDR2 FQNNGV. CDR3 loop: CASGGNPSGNTIYF. In DNA, the CDR3 is TGTGCCAGCGGTGGGAATCCCTCTGGAAACACCATATATTTT.

The rearrangement uses TRBV4-1 and TRBJ2-7; D is ambiguous. V was clipped by 8 bases and J by 3 bases, with 8 bases between them. Germline CDR1 and CDR2: MGHRA and YSYEKL. CDR3 length equals 11 residues. CDR3 amino acids: CASSDFYEQYF. The CDR3 bases are TGCGCCAGCTCAGATTTCTACGAGCAGTACTTC.